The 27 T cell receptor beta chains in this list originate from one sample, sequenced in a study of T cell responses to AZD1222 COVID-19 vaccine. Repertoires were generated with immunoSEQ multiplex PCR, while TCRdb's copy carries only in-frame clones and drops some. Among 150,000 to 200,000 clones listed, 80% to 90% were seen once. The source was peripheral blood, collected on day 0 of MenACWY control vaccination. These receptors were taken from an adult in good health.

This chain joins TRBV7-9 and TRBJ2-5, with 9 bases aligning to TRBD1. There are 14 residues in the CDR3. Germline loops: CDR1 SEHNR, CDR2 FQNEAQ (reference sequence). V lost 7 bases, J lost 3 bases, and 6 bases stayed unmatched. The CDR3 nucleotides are TGTGCCAGCATCCTGGGACAGGGTAAAGAGACCCAGTACTTC. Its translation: CASILGQGKETQYF.

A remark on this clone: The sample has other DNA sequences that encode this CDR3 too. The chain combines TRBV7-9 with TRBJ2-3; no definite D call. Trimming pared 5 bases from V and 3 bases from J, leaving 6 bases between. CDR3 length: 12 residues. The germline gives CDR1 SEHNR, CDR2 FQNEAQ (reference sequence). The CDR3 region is CASSLETDTQYF. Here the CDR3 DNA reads TGTGCCAGCAGCCTAGAGACAGATACGCAGTATTTT.

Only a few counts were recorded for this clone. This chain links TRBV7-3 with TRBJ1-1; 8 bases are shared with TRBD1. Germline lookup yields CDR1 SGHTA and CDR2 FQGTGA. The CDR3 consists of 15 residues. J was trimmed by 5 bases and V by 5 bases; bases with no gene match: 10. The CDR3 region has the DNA TGTGCCAGCAGCCCCGCAGGGGGCAAGGGGACTGAAGCTTTCTTT. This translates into CASSPAGGKGTEAFF.

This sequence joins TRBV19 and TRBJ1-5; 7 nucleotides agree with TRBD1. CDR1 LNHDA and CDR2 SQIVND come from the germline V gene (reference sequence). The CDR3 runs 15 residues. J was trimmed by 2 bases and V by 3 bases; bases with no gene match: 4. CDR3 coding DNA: TGTGCCAGTAGTATTGGAGGGGGCGGCAATCAGCCCCAGCATTTT. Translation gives CASSIGGGGNQPQHF.

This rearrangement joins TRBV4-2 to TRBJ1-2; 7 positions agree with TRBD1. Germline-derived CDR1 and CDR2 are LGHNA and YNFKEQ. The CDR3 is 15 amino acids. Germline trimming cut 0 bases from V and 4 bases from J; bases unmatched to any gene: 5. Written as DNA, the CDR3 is TGTGCCAGCAGCCAAGACGCGGCAGGGGGCTATGGCTACACCTTC. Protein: CASSQDAAGGYGYTF.

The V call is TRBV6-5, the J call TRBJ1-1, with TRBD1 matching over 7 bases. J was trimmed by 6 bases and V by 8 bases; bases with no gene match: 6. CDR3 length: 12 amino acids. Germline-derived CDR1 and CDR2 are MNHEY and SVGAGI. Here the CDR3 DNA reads TGTGCCAGCGCCAGAACAGGGGCTGAAGCTTTCTTT. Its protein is CASARTGAEAFF.

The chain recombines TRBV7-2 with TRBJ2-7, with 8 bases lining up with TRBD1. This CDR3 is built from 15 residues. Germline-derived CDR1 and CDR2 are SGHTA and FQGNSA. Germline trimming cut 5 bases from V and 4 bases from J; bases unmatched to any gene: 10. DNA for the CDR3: TGTGCCAGCAGCCCTCCTCCTCAGGGGGCTTACGAGCAGTACTTC. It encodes CASSPPPQGAYEQYF. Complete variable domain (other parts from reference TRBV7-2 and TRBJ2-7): GAGVSQSPSNKVTEKGKDVELRCDPISGHTALYWYRQSLGQGLEFLIYFQGNSAPDKSGLPSDRFSAERTGGSVSTLTIQRTQQEDSAVYLCASSPPPQGAYEQYFGPGTRLTVT.

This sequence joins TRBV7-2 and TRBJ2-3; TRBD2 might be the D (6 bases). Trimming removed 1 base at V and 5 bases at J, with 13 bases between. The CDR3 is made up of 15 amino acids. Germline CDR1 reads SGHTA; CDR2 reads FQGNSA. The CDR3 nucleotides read TGTGCCAGCAGCTTAGAGGCTAGCGCGAGAGATACGCAGTATTTT. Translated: CASSLEASARDTQYF.

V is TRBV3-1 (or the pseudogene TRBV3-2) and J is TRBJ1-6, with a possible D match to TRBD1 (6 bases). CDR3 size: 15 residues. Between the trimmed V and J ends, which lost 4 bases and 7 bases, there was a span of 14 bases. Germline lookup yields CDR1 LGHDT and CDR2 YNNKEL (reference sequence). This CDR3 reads CASSPDRPGNSPLHF. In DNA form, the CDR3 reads TGTGCCAGCAGCCCGGACAGACCGGGGAATTCACCCCTCCACTTT.

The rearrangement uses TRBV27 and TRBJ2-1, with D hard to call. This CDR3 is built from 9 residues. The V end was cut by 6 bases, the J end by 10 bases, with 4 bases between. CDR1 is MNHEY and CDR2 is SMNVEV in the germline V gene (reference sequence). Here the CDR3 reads CASSREQFF. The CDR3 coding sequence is TGTGCCAGCAGCCGGGAGCAGTTCTTC.

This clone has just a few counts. The CDR3 nucleotides read TGTGCCAGCAGTTACCAAGGCAGGGCTAATGAAAAACTGTTTTTT. Translated, it gives CASSYQGRANEKLFF. The chain employs TRBV6-2 or TRBV6-3 and TRBJ1-4; a possible D gene is TRBD1 (5 bases). The ends were cut back, 2 bases at V and 3 bases at J, with 10 bases in the middle. Germline loops: CDR1 MNHEY, CDR2 SVGEGT. The CDR3 extends over 15 amino acids.

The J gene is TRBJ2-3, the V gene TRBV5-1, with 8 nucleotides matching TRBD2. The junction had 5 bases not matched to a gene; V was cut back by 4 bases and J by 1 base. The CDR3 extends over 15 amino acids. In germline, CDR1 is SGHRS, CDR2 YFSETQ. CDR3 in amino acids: CASSRAGAGTDTQYF. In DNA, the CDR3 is TGCGCCAGCAGCCGAGCGGGGGCAGGCACAGATACGCAGTATTTT.

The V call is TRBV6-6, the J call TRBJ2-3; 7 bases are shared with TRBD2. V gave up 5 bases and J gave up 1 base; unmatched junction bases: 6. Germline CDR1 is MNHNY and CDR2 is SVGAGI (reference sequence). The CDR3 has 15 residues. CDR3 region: CASSRTRVGTDTQYF. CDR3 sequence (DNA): TGTGCCAGCAGTCGGACTAGGGTGGGCACAGATACGCAGTATTTT.

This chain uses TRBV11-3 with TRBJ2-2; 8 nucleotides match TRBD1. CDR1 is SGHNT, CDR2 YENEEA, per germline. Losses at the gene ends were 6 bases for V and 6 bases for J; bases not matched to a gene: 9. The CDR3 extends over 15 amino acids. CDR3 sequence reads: CASRPGQVEAGELFF. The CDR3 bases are TGTGCCAGCAGGCCGGGACAGGTCGAGGCCGGGGAGCTGTTTTTT.

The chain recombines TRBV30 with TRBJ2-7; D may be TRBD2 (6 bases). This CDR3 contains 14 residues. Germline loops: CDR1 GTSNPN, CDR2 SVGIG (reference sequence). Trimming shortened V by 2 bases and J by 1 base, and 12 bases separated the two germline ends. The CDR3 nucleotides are TGTGCCTGGAGTCCCGGGACTCAATCCTACGAGCAGTACTTC. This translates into CAWSPGTQSYEQYF.

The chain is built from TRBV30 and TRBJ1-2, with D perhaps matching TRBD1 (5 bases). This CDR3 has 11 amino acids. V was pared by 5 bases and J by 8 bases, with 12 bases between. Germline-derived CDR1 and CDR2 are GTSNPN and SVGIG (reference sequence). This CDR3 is CAWAGEGGYTF. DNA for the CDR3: TGTGCCTGGGCGGGGGAAGGAGGCTACACCTTC. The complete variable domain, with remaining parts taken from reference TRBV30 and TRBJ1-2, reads SQTIHQWPATLVQPVGSPLSLECTVEGTSNPNLYWYRQAAGRGLQLLFYSVGIGQISSEVPQNLSASRPQDRQFILSSKKLLLSDSGFYLCAWAGEGGYTFGSGTRLTVV.

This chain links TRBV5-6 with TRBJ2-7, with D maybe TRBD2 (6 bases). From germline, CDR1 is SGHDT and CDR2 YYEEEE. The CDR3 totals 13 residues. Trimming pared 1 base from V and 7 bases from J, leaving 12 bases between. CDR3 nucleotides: TGTGCCAGCAGCTTGTCGCTAGCGTGGGAGCAGTACTTC. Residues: CASSLSLAWEQYF.

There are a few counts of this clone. The CDR3 is CASAPANSPLHF. CDR3 DNA: TGTGCCAGCGCTCCGGCTAATTCACCCCTCCACTTT. The V and J genes are TRBV5-4 and TRBJ1-6; no reliable D call. V lost 7 bases and J lost 6, with 8 bases in between. The CDR3 spans 12 residues. CDR1 and CDR2 from the germline V gene are SGHNT and YYREEE (reference sequence).

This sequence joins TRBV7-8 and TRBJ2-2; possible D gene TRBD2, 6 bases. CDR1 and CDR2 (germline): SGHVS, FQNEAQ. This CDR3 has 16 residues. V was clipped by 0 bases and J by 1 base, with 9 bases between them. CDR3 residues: CASSLAPGVNTGELFF. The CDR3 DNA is TGTGCCAGCAGCTTAGCTCCGGGGGTGAACACCGGGGAGCTGTTTTTT.

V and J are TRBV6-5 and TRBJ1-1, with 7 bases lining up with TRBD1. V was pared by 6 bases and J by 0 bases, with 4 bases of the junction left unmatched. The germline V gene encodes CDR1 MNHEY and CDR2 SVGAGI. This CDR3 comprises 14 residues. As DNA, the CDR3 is TGTGCCAGCAGGGGACAGACCATGAACACTGAAGCTTTCTTT. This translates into CASRGQTMNTEAFF.

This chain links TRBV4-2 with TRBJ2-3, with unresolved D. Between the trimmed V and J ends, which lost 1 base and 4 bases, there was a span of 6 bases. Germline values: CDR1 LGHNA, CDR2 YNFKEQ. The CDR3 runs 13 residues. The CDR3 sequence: CASSQARSDTQYF. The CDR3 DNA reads TGTGCCAGCAGCCAAGCTAGATCAGATACGCAGTATTTT.

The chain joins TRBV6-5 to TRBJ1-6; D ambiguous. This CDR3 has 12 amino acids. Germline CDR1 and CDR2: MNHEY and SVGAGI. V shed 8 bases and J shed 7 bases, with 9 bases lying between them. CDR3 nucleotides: TGTGCCAGCTTTACGGGGAATTCACCCCTCCACTTT. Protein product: CASFTGNSPLHF.

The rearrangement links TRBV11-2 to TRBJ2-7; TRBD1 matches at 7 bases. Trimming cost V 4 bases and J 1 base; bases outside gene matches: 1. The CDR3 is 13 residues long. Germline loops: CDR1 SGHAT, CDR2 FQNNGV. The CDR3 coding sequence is TGTGCCAGCAGCTGGGACAGATCCTACGAGCAGTACTTC. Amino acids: CASSWDRSYEQYF.

The CDR3 DNA reads TGTGCCAGCAGCTTGTCCAGGGGGTACAACGAGCAGTACTTC. It codes for CASSLSRGYNEQYF. The rearrangement uses TRBV5-6 and TRBJ2-7; 7 bases are a match to TRBD1. There are 14 residues in the CDR3. The germline V gene has CDR1 SGHDT and CDR2 YYEEEE. After removal of 1 base from V and 5 bases from J, the junction contained 6 bases not matched to a gene.

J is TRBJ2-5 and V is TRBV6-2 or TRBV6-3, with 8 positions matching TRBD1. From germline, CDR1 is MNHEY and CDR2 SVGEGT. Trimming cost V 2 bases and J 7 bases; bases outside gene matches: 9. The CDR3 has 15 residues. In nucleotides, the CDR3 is TGTGCCAGCAGTTACCTAGGACAGGGAATTGGGACCCAGTACTTC. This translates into CASSYLGQGIGTQYF.

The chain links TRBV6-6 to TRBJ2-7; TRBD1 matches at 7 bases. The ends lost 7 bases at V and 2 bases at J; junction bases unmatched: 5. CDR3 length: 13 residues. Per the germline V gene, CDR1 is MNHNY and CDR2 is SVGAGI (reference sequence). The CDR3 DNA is TGTGCCAGCACCGAGACAGGGACCTACGAGCAGTACTTC. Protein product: CASTETGTYEQYF.

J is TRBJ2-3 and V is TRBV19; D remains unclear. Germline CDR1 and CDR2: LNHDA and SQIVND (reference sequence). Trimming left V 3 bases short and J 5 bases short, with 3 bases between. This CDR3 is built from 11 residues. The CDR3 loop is CASSMVDTQYF. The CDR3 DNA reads TGTGCCAGTAGTATGGTAGATACGCAGTATTTT.